Described below is a single T cell receptor (beta chain) sequence and its context. No antigen is known for it. TCRdb itself ran the reads through MiXCR, one entry per CDR3 protein. The table includes approximately 310,000 distinct CDR3 sequences, 20% to 25% detected once. Trimming cost V 3 bases and J 5 bases; bases outside gene matches: 9. This CDR3 comprises 16 residues. This entry belongs to a study of T cell repertoires in cytomegalovirus infection. The clonotype was recovered from a human donor in good health (CMV status not recorded). Some clones in this sample may be carry-over from other donors' samples. The chain combines TRBV23-1 with TRBJ2-1, with 8 positions matching TRBD2. TRBV23-1 is noted as an ORF with a role that remains uncertain. The starting material was cultured PBMCs, obtained from culture after CMV antigen stimulation. The CDR3 loop reads CASSQGSGGPHNEQFF. DNA for the CDR3: TGCGCCAGCAGTCAGGGTTCGGGAGGGCCCCACAATGAGCAGTTCTTC.